The 2 T cell receptor beta chains presented below share a single source sample, sequenced in a study of cytomegalovirus exposure and HLA in healthy donors. The PCR used 60 Vbeta and 13 Jbeta primers. Profiling relied on immunoSEQ multiplex PCR, and the TCRdb table lists in-frame clones only, not all of them. Of some 130,000 clones listed, approximately 61% are singletons. Sequenced material: PBMCs. The receptor source for this set is a human donor in good health.

This clone has just a few counts. This chain uses TRBV5-6 with TRBJ1-3, with D unclear. Germline lookup yields CDR1 SGHDT and CDR2 YYEEEE. The CDR3 extends over 14 amino acids. V was trimmed by 0 bases and J by 1 base, leaving 5 bases between them. The CDR3 loop reads CASSLGGSGNTIYF. The CDR3 DNA is TGTGCCAGCAGCTTGGGCGGGTCTGGAAACACCATATATTTT.

J is TRBJ1-1 and V is TRBV28, with TRBD1 identical over 9 bases. This CDR3 comprises 14 residues. V dropped 4 bases and J dropped 5; count of bases not matched to a gene: 5. From germline, CDR1 is MDHEN and CDR2 SYDVKM. Here the CDR3 reads CASSSGQGWTEAFF. CDR3 DNA sequence: TGTGCCAGCAGTTCAGGACAGGGGTGGACTGAAGCTTTCTTT.